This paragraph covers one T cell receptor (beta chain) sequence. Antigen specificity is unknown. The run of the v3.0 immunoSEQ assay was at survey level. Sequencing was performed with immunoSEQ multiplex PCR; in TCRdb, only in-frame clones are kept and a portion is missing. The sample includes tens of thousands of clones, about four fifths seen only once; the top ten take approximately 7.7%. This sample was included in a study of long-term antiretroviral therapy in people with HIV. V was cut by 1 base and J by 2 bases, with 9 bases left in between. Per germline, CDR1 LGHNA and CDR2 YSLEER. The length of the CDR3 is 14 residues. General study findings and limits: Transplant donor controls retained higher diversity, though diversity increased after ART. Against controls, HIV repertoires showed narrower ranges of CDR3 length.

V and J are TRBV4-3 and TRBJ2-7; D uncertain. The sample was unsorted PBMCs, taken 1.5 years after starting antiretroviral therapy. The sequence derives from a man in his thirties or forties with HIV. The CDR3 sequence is CASSQGVGPYEQYF. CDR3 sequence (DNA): TGCGCCAGCAGCCAAGGCGTAGGACCCTACGAGCAGTACTTC.